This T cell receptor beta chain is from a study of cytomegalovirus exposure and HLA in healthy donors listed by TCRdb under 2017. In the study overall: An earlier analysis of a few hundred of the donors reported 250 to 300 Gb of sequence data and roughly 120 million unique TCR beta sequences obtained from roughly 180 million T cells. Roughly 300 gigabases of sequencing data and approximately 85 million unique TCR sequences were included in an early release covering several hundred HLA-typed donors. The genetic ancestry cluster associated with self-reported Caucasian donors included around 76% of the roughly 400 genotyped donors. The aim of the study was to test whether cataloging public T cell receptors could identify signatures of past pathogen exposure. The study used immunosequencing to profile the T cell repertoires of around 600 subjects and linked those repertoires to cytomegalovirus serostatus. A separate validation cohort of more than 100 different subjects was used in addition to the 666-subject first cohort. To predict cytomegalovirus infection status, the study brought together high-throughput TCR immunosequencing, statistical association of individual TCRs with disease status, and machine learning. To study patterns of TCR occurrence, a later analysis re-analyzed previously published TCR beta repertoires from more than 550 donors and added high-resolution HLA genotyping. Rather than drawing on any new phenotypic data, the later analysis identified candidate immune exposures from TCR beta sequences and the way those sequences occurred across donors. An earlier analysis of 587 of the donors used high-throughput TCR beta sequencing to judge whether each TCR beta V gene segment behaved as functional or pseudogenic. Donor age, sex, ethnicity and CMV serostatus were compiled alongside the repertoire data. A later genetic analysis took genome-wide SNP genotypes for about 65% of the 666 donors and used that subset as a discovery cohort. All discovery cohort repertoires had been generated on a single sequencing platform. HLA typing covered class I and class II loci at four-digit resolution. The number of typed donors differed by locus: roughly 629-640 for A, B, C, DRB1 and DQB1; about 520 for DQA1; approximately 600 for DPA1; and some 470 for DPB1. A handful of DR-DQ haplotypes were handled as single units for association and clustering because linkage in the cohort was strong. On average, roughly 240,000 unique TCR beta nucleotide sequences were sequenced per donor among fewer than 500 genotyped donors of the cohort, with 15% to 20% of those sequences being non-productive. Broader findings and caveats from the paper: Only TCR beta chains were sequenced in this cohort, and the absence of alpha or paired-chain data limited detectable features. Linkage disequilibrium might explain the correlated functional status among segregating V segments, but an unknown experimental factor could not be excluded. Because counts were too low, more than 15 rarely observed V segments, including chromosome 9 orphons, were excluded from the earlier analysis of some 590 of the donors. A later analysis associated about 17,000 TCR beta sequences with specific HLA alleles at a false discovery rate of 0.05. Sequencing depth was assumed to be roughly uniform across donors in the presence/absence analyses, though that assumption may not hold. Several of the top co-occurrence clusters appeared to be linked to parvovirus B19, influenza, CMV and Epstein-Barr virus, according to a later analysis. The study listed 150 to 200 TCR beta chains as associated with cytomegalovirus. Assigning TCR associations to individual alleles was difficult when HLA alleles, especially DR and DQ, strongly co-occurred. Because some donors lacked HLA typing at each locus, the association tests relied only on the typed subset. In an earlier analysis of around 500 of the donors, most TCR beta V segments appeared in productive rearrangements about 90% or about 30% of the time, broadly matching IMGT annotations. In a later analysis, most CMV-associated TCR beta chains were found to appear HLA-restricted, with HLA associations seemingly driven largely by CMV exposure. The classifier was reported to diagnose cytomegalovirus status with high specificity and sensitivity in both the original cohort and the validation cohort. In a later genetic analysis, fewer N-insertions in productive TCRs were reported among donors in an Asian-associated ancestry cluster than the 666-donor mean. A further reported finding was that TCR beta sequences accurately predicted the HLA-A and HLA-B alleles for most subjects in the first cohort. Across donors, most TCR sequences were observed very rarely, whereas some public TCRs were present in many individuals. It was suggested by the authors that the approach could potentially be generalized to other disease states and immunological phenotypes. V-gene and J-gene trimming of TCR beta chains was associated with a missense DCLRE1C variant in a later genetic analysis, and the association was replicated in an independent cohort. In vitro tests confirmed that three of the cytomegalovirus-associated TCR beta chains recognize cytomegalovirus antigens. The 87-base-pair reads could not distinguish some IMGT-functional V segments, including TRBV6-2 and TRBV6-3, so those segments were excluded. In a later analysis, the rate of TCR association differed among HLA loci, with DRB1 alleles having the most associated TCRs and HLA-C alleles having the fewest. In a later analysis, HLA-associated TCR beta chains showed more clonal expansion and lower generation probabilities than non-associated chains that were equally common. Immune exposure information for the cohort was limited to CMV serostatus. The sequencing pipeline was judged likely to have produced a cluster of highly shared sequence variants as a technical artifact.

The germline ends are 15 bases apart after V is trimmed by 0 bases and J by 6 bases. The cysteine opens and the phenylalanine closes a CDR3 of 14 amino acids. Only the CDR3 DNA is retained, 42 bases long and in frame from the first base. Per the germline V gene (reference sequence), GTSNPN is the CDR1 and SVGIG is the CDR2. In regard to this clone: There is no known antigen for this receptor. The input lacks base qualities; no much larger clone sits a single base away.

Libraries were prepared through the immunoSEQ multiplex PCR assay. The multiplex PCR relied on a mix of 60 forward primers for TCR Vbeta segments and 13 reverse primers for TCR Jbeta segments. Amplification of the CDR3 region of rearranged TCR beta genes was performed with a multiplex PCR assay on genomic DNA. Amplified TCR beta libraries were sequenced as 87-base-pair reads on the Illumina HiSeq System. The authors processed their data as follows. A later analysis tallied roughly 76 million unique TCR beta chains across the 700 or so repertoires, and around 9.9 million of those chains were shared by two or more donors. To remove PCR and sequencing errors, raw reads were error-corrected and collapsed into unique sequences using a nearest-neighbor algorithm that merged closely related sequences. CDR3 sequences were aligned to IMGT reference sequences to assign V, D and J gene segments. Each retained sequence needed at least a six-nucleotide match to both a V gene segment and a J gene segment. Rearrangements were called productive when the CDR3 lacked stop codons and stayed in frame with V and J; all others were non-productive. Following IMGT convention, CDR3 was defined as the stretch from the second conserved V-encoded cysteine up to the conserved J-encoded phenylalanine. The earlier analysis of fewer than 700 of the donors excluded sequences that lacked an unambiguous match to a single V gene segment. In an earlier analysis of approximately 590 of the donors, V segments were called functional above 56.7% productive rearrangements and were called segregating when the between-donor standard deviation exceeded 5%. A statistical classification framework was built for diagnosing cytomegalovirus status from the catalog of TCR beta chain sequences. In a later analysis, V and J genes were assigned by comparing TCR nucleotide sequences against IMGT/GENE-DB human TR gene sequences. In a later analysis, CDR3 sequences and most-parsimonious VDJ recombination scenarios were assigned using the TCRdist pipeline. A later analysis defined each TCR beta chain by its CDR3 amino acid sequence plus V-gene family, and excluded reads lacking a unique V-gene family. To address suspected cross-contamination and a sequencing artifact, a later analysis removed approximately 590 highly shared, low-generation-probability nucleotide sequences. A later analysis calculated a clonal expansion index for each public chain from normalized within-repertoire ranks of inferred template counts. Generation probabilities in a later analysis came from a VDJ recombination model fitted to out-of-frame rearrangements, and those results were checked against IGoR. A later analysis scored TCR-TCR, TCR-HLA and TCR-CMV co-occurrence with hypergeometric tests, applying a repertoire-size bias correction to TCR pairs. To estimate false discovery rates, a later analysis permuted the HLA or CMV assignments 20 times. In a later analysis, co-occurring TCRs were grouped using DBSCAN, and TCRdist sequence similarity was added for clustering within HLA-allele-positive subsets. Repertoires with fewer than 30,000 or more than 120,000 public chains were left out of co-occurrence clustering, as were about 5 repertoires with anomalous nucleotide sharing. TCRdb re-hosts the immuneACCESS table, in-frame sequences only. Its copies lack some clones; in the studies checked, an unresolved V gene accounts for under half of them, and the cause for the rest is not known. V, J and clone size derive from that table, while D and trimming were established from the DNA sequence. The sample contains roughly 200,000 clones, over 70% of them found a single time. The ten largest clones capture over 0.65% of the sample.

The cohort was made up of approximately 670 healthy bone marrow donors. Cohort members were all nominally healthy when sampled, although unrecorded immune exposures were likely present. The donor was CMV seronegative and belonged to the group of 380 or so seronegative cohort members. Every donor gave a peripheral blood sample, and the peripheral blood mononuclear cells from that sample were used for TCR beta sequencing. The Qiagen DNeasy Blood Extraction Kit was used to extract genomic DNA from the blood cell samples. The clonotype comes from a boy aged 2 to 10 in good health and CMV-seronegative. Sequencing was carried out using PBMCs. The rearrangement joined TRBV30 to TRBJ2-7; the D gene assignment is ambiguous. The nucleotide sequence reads TGTGCCTGGAGTGTCGAGCTTTTAGTTGCCGAGCAGTACTTC. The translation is CAWSVELLVAEQYF.